Listed below are T cell receptor beta chains from one sample, sequenced in a study of blood T cells in healthy people across ages. TCRdb re-called the 5' RACE reads through MiXCR, storing one row per CDR3 protein. The sample has around 1,600,000 distinct CDR3 sequences; 35% to 45% are singletons. Sequenced input: blood. The origin of the receptors is a woman aged 18-30 years in good health. Both conserved end residues are part of each CDR3. Each record gives: CDR3 DNA, CDR3 protein, J gene, clone size, V gene, D gene. D genes are given only for firm matches. Some rows have no size entry. The others give once, few or many, or a class for an expanded clone.

DNA: TGTGCCAGCAGCCCTCAGGCTACGAGCTCCTACAATGAGCAGTACTTC
CDR3: CASSPQATSSYNEQYF
J: TRBJ2-7
size: few
V: TRBV6-5
D: -

DNA: TGTGCCAGCAGCCCAAACAATGAGCAGTACTTC
CDR3: CASSPNNEQYF
J: TRBJ2-7
size: -
V: TRBV7-2
D: -

DNA: TGCAGTGATACCCCGGGGCTGAACTATGGCTACACCTTC
CDR3: CSDTPGLNYGYTF
J: TRBJ1-2
size: few
V: TRBV20-1
D: -

DNA: TGTGCCAGCAGCTTTAAAACAGGTGACCTCCCCCAGCATTTT
CDR3: CASSFKTGDLPQHF
J: TRBJ1-5
size: -
V: TRBV7-2
D: -

DNA: TGTGCCAACAGTTTAGACTCCTACAATGAGCAGTTCTTC
CDR3: CANSLDSYNEQFF
J: TRBJ2-1
size: -
V: TRBV6-2/TRBV6-3
D: -

DNA: TGTGCCAGCAGCCACCAAAACTCGGGATGGACTGAAGCTTTCTTT
CDR3: CASSHQNSGWTEAFF
J: TRBJ1-1
size: few
V: TRBV3-1
D: -

DNA: TGCGCCAGCAGCGTATTCTCGGGGTCGGCCTACGAGCAGTACTTC
CDR3: CASSVFSGSAYEQYF
J: TRBJ2-7
size: -
V: TRBV5-1
D: -

DNA: TGTGCCAGCAGCTTAACTTCGCGGGGGAGGGCTGGTGAGCAGTTCTTC
CDR3: CASSLTSRGRAGEQFF
J: TRBJ2-1
size: few
V: TRBV7-2
D: TRBD2

DNA: TGTGCCAGCAGCTCCCGGGTGGGGGTTGGCACAGATACGCAGTATTTT
CDR3: CASSSRVGVGTDTQYF
J: TRBJ2-3
size: -
V: TRBV9
D: -

DNA: TGCGCCAGCAGCCCTGGGACAGCTACTAACTATGGCTACACCTTC
CDR3: CASSPGTATNYGYTF
J: TRBJ1-2
size: few
V: TRBV5-1
D: TRBD1

DNA: TGTGCCAGCAGCCTCGATAGCGGGCAGATGAACACTGAAGCTTTCTTT
CDR3: CASSLDSGQMNTEAFF
J: TRBJ1-1
size: -
V: TRBV7-3
D: -

DNA: TGTGCCAGCAGCTTAGACGGGGCGGAGACCCAGTACTTC
CDR3: CASSLDGAETQYF
J: TRBJ2-5
size: -
V: TRBV7-9
D: -

DNA: TGCGCCAGCAGCCCTTCGACAGGGCCGATCGAGCAGTACTTC
CDR3: CASSPSTGPIEQYF
J: TRBJ2-7
size: -
V: TRBV5-1
D: TRBD1

DNA: TGCAGTGCTTGGACGGGAAATAGCAATCAGCCCCAGCATTTT
CDR3: CSAWTGNSNQPQHF
J: TRBJ1-5
size: few
V: TRBV20-1
D: -

DNA: TGTGCCAGCAGTCCGAACTCTGGCGATGAGCAGTTCTTC
CDR3: CASSPNSGDEQFF
J: TRBJ2-1
size: -
V: TRBV6-2/TRBV6-3
D: -

DNA: TGTGCCAGCAGTTTTACTGGGGTTACGAACAATGAGCAGTTCTTC
CDR3: CASSFTGVTNNEQFF
J: TRBJ2-1
size: -
V: TRBV27
D: -

DNA: TGCAGTGCTAAAAGACAGCGGGCGAAAAATCAGCCCCAGCATTTT
CDR3: CSAKRQRAKNQPQHF
J: TRBJ1-5
size: few
V: TRBV20-1
D: -

DNA: TGTGCCAGCAGATGGGCAGGGGCTTCCCTTACGCAGTATTTT
CDR3: CASRWAGASLTQYF
J: TRBJ2-3
size: few
V: TRBV12-3/TRBV12-4
D: -

DNA: TGTGCCAGCAGTTCTTTCGTCGTTGTCGACGAGCAGTACTTC
CDR3: CASSSFVVVDEQYF
J: TRBJ2-7
size: once
V: TRBV12-3/TRBV12-4
D: -

DNA: TGTGCCAGTAGTCCCTCGGGACGGAGAAACACTGAAGCTTTCTTT
CDR3: CASSPSGRRNTEAFF
J: TRBJ1-1
size: few
V: TRBV19
D: -

DNA: TGTGCCAGCAGCCCCCGACTAGCGGGAGACTACAATGAGCAGTACTTC
CDR3: CASSPRLAGDYNEQYF
J: TRBJ2-7
size: -
V: TRBV27
D: TRBD2

DNA: TGCAGCGTAACCGGAAGGGGCAGCACAGATACGCAGTATTTT
CDR3: CSVTGRGSTDTQYF
J: TRBJ2-3
size: -
V: TRBV29-1
D: -

DNA: TGCAGCGTTGAAGTCCATCGAACAGGGGGAGCCACTGAAGCTTTCTTT
CDR3: CSVEVHRTGGATEAFF
J: TRBJ1-1
size: -
V: TRBV29-1
D: TRBD1